The 17 T cell receptor beta chains reported below all come from one sample, sequenced in a study of blood T cell repertoires in COVID-19. TCRdb's table, derived via immunoSEQ multiplex PCR, lists solely in-frame clones and lacks some. The table includes 400,000 to 450,000 clones, 75% to 90% detected once. Sequencing used PBMCs or T cells enriched from blood (not recorded which). The receptors here all came from a man aged 30 to 39 who had recovered from COVID-19.

V is TRBV28 and J is TRBJ1-1; 7 positions agree with TRBD1. The CDR3 is made up of 18 amino acids. The ends lost 5 bases at V and 0 bases at J; junction bases unmatched: 15. Germline CDR1 reads MDHEN; CDR2 reads SYDVKM. The CDR3: CASSAPPDRPPLNTEAFF. The CDR3 DNA reads TGTGCCAGCAGTGCGCCCCCGGACAGGCCCCCCCTGAACACTGAAGCTTTCTTT.

The rearrangement uses TRBV13 and TRBJ2-7; 10 bases align to TRBD1. The CDR3 runs to 15 residues. J gave up 2 bases and V 2 bases, and 3 bases lay outside the gene matches. Germline assignment: CDR1 PRHDT and CDR2 FYEKMQ (reference sequence). As DNA, the CDR3 is TGTGCCAGCAGCTTAAAAGGGACAGGGGCCTACGAGCAGTACTTC. Amino acids: CASSLKGTGAYEQYF.

The gene calls are TRBV19 and TRBJ1-6, with 8 bases that match TRBD1. The CDR3 spans 14 residues. CDR1 is LNHDA, CDR2 SQIVND, per germline (reference sequence). Losses at the gene ends were 6 bases for V and 7 bases for J; bases not matched to a gene: 5. The CDR3 region has the DNA TGTGCCAGTAGGATACAGGGGGAAAATTCACCCCTCCACTTT. This codes for CASRIQGENSPLHF.

This chain joins TRBV9 and TRBJ2-6; D gene ambiguous. The CDR3 loop spans 16 amino acids. Germline assignment: CDR1 SGDLS and CDR2 YYNGEE. Trimming cost V 1 base and J 4 bases, with 12 bases left between them. The CDR3 loop is CASSVRHFTGANVLTF. In DNA, the CDR3 is TGTGCCAGCAGCGTACGACATTTTACCGGGGCCAACGTCCTGACTTTC.

CDR3 protein: CASSHLAGANEQFF. Written as DNA, the CDR3 is TGTGCCAGCAGCCATTTGGCGGGGGCCAATGAGCAGTTCTTC. This chain links TRBV3-1 (or the pseudogene TRBV3-2) with TRBJ2-1; possible D gene TRBD2, 7 bases. Trimming left V 3 bases short and J 6 bases short, with 12 bases between. In germline, CDR1 is LGHDT, CDR2 YNNKEL (reference sequence). CDR3 length: 14 residues.

This CDR3 reads CASSRPGSFGLQFF. The CDR3 DNA sequence: TGTGCCAGCTCACGACCCGGTTCTTTCGGGTTGCAGTTCTTC. This chain uses TRBV18 with TRBJ2-1, with D unclear. This CDR3 contains 14 residues. The V gene lost 4 bases and the J gene lost 12 bases, with 19 bases spanning the gap. CDR1 is KGHSH and CDR2 is LQKENI in the germline V gene.

This chain uses TRBV24-1 with TRBJ2-5; maybe TRBD2 (6 bases). V dropped 0 bases and J dropped 2 bases, with 12 bases sitting between them. The germline V gene has CDR1 KGHDR and CDR2 SFDVKD. The CDR3 has 16 residues. The CDR3 DNA follows: TGTGCCACCAGTGATTTGCGGTCGGGGGTTCAAGAGACCCAGTACTTC. Residues: CATSDLRSGVQETQYF.

The V and J genes are TRBV2 and TRBJ1-5; weak D call: TRBD1 (6 bases). The length of the CDR3 is 14 residues. The V end was cut by 8 bases, the J end by 3 bases, with 14 bases between. CDR1 is SNHLY, CDR2 FYNNEI, per germline. In DNA form, the CDR3 reads TGTGCCAGCCTAGGGGGGGGATTCAATCAGCCCCAGCATTTT. This sequence encodes CASLGGGFNQPQHF.

The chain employs TRBV19 and TRBJ2-1; tentative D call: TRBD2 (5 bases). CDR3 length equals 11 residues. The ends were cut back, 11 bases at V and 4 bases at J, with 9 bases in the middle. Germline V gene sequence: CDR1 LNHDA, CDR2 SQIVND (reference sequence). The CDR3 here is CASRDYNEQFF. CDR3 DNA sequence: TGTGCCTCGAGGGATTACAATGAGCAGTTCTTC. Complete variable domain (other parts from reference TRBV19 and TRBJ2-1): DGGITQSPKYLFRKEGQNVTLSCEQNLNHDAMYWYRQDPGQGLRLIYYSQIVNDFQKGDIAEGYSVSREKKESFPLTVTSAQKNPTAFYLCASRDYNEQFFGPGTRLTVL.

The V and J genes are TRBV28 and TRBJ1-1; D remains ambiguous. Per the germline V gene, CDR1 is MDHEN and CDR2 is SYDVKM. The V end lost 5 bases, the J end lost 4 bases, and 11 bases lay between the germline ends. The CDR3 consists of 13 residues. CDR3 sequence reads: CASSPLRSTEAFF. The CDR3 DNA is TGTGCCAGCAGTCCCCTCCGGAGCACTGAAGCTTTCTTT.

The chain combines TRBV4-2 with TRBJ2-7, with a possible D match to TRBD1 (5 bases). V lost 4 bases, J lost 0 bases, and 16 bases lay in between. The CDR3 extends over 16 amino acids. CDR1 is LGHNA, CDR2 YNFKEQ, per germline. The CDR3 sequence: CASSRGGATVSYEQYF. The CDR3 DNA is TGTGCCAGCAGCCGCGGTGGGGCAACGGTCTCCTACGAGCAGTACTTC.

V is TRBV28 and J is TRBJ1-5; D is ambiguous. The CDR3 has 16 residues. The germline V and J ends were trimmed by 7 bases and 1 base, with 17 bases remaining between them. Germline-derived CDR1 and CDR2 are MDHEN and SYDVKM. The DNA for the CDR3 is TGTGCCAGCACCCCAATGGCCAGGTTGAGCAATCAGCCCCAGCATTTT. The encoded protein is CASTPMARLSNQPQHF.

V is TRBV6-5 and J is TRBJ1-3; possibly TRBD1 for D (6 bases). The CDR3 totals 15 residues. Germline V gene lookup returns CDR1 MNHEY and CDR2 SVGAGI. V was trimmed by 6 bases and J by 0 bases, leaving 12 bases between them. This CDR3 is CASSPDSHSGNTIYF. In DNA form, the CDR3 reads TGTGCCAGCAGCCCGGACAGTCACTCTGGAAACACCATATATTTT.

The rearrangement joins TRBV14 to TRBJ2-5; 8 bases are shared with TRBD1. This CDR3 is built from 15 residues. Germline loops: CDR1 SGHDN, CDR2 FVKESK. V shed 0 bases and J 4 bases; nucleotides not matched to a gene: 4. The CDR3 region has the DNA TGTGCCAGCAGCCAAGAGGACAGGGAACGAGAGACCCAGTACTTC. Translating gives CASSQEDRERETQYF. Variable domain in full (rest from reference TRBV14 and TRBJ2-5): EAGVTQFPSHSVIEKGQTVTLRCDPISGHDNLYWYRRVMGKEIKFLLHFVKESKQDESGMPNNRFLAERTGGTYSTLKVQPAELEDSGVYFCASSQEDRERETQYFGPGTRLLVL.

The V and J genes are TRBV18 and TRBJ1-1, with D perhaps matching TRBD1 (5 bases). Germline values: CDR1 KGHSH, CDR2 LQKENI. This CDR3 contains 13 residues. V lost 4 bases and J lost 2, with 8 bases in between. This CDR3 reads CASSHDSNTEAFF. The CDR3 nucleotides read TGTGCCAGCTCACACGACAGCAACACTGAAGCTTTCTTT.

The V gene is TRBV3-1 (or the pseudogene TRBV3-2), the J gene TRBJ1-3; no reliable D call. Trimming removed 4 bases from V and 1 base from J, with 8 bases in between. The CDR3 spans 14 residues. Per the germline V gene, CDR1 is LGHDT and CDR2 is YNNKEL (reference sequence). The CDR3 is CASSPKLSGNTIYF. CDR3 coding DNA: TGTGCCAGCAGCCCGAAGCTGTCTGGAAACACCATATATTTT.

This clone has a single count. The rearrangement links TRBV5-1 to TRBJ2-7, with D possibly TRBD2 on 5 matching bases. The V gene lost 0 bases and the J gene lost 2 bases, with 9 bases spanning the gap. CDR1 and CDR2 (germline): SGHRS, YFSETQ. The CDR3 has 14 amino acids. The CDR3 sequence: CASSLVQEAYEQYF. The CDR3 DNA is TGCGCCAGCAGCTTGGTTCAGGAGGCCTACGAGCAGTACTTC.